This T cell receptor (beta chain) was profiled in a study of blood T cell repertoires in COVID-19. On the study more broadly: Donors in the United States, Italy and Spain gave samples during acute or convalescent COVID-19. T cells, B-cell-depleted T cells, or PBMCs provided the cDNA or gDNA that served as material.

This CDR3 is 16 amino acids long. The V and J ends lost 2 bases and 7 bases, in that order; junction bases with no gene match: 8. CDR1 is LGHNA, CDR2 YSLEER, per germline. Per the authors' pipeline: Amplification with reference gene primers provided the estimates of nucleated cell counts. The assay was immunoSEQ multiplex PCR, and TCRdb's table has in-frame clones only and misses some. The V and J calls and clone size were taken over from that table, and D and trimming were inferred from the DNA. The repertoire holds hundreds of thousands of clones, with approximately 85% as singletons. This sequence originates from a woman in her 70s with acute or convalescent COVID-19. The sample taken for sequencing was peripheral blood. This chain uses TRBV4-3 with TRBJ1-5, with 10 bases that match TRBD1. CDR3 DNA: TGCGCCAGCAGCCAACACCCCGGGACAGGGGTCCAGCCCCAGCATTTT. It is translated as CASSQHPGTGVQPQHF.